These T cell receptor beta chains were read from a single sample in a study of blood T cell repertoires in COVID-19. Only in-frame clones appear in the TCRdb table, and some are missing; sequencing was by immunoSEQ multiplex PCR. Among around 100,000 clones listed, approximately 90% were seen once. The sample consisted of peripheral blood. Every receptor here comes from a man aged 50 or older with acute or convalescent COVID-19. The CDR3 runs from the conserved cysteine through the conserved F or W. The D gene is left open where the match is weak. Size values are once, few and many counts, or a class for expanded clones, and some rows have none.

V: TRBV15
J: TRBJ1-3
D: .
length: 16
size: .
DNA: TGTGCCACCAGCAGAGAGCGGATCGGATCTGGAAACACCATATATTTT
CDR3: CATSRERIGSGNTIYF

V: TRBV5-4
J: TRBJ2-1
D: TRBD1
length: 16
size: .
DNA: TGTGCCAGCAGCTTCAGGACAGGGGGCACCTACAATGAGCAGTTCTTC
CDR3: CASSFRTGGTYNEQFF

V: TRBV29-1
J: TRBJ2-7
D: TRBD1
length: 13
size: .
DNA: TGCAGCGCCCGACAGGGTAGAGAGTACGAGCAGTACTTC
CDR3: CSARQGREYEQYF

V: TRBV6-4
J: TRBJ2-3
D: .
length: 15
size: .
DNA: TGTGCCAGCAGTGACGGGGGGGCCCTCACAGATACGCAGTATTTT
CDR3: CASSDGGALTDTQYF

V: TRBV5-5
J: TRBJ2-1
D: .
length: 15
size: once
DNA: TGTGCCAGCAGCTTGGACGGTCCCACCTACAATGAGCAGTTCTTC
CDR3: CASSLDGPTYNEQFF

V: TRBV5-4
J: TRBJ2-4
D: .
length: 13
size: once
DNA: TGTGCCAGCAGGACCGGGACCAAAAACATTCAGTACTTC
CDR3: CASRTGTKNIQYF

V: TRBV19
J: TRBJ1-1
D: TRBD1
length: 13
size: .
DNA: TGTGCCAGTAGTACGAACAGGGGCCCTGAAGCTTTCTTT
CDR3: CASSTNRGPEAFF

V: TRBV25-1
J: TRBJ2-3
D: TRBD2
length: 16
size: .
DNA: TGTGCCAGCAGTGATGGGAGCGGGAGAGGGAGAGATACGCAGTATTTT
CDR3: CASSDGSGRGRDTQYF

V: TRBV2
J: TRBJ2-5
D: TRBD1
length: 12
size: .
DNA: TGTGCCAGCAGAGGACAGGGAGAGACCCAGTACTTC
CDR3: CASRGQGETQYF

V: TRBV6-1
J: TRBJ1-5
D: TRBD1
length: 17
size: .
DNA: TGTGCCAGCAGTGACGGGCAGGGGGCAGGCGGCAATCAGCCCCAGCATTTT
CDR3: CASSDGQGAGGNQPQHF

V: TRBV5-1
J: TRBJ2-1
D: TRBD2
length: 17
size: .
DNA: TGCGCCAGCAGCTTGGCCCCCAGCGGGAGATTCTACAATGAGCAGTTCTTC
CDR3: CASSLAPSGRFYNEQFF

V: TRBV11-1
J: TRBJ2-2
D: .
length: 15
size: few
DNA: TGTGCCAGCAGCTTATCCGGGGGGCACACCGGGGAGCTGTTTTTT
CDR3: CASSLSGGHTGELFF

V: TRBV19
J: TRBJ2-6
D: TRBD2
length: 16
size: .
DNA: TGTGCCAGTAGTAAGGCGGGAGCGACTGGGGCCAACGTCCTGACTTTC
CDR3: CASSKAGATGANVLTF

V: TRBV6-5
J: TRBJ1-2
D: .
length: 15
size: few
DNA: TGTGCCAGCAGTTACTTACAGGGAGCTTTCTATGGCTACACCTTC
CDR3: CASSYLQGAFYGYTF

V: TRBV18
J: TRBJ1-1
D: TRBD1
length: 15
size: .
DNA: TGTGCCAGCTCCGCCCGGACAGGGATGACAAGTGAAGCTTTCTTT
CDR3: CASSARTGMTSEAFF

V: TRBV5-1
J: TRBJ2-2
D: .
length: 14
size: .
DNA: TGCGCCAGCAGCCGGGATGGGGGCCCCGGGGAGCTGTTTTTT
CDR3: CASSRDGGPGELFF

V: TRBV25-1
J: TRBJ1-2
D: .
length: 14
size: .
DNA: TGTGCCAGCAGTGAATTGGGGCAGGGCTATGGCTACACCTTC
CDR3: CASSELGQGYGYTF

V: TRBV5-5
J: TRBJ2-3
D: .
length: 17
size: .
DNA: TGTGCCAGCAGTCGCGAGGCGCCTGGAACTAGCACAGATACGCAGTATTTT
CDR3: CASSREAPGTSTDTQYF

V: TRBV24-1
J: TRBJ1-1
D: TRBD1
length: 13
size: .
DNA: TGTGCCACCCTGGACAGGGGGAATGGTGAAGCTTTCTTT
CDR3: CATLDRGNGEAFF

V: TRBV6-4
J: TRBJ2-2
D: TRBD2
length: 24
size: once
DNA: TGTGCCAGCAGTGACGGAAAGAGTCGGACTAGCGGGGGGACCCAGAAACTGAACACCGGGGAGCTGTTTTTT
CDR3: CASSDGKSRTSGGTQKLNTGELFF

V: TRBV3-1/TRBV3-2
J: TRBJ1-1
D: TRBD1
length: 17
size: once
DNA: TGTGCCAGCAGCCCCCGCTCAGGGGGCTGGGGGAACACTGAAGCTTTCTTT
CDR3: CASSPRSGGWGNTEAFF

V: TRBV6-6
J: TRBJ2-7
D: .
length: 12
size: .
DNA: TGTGCCAGCAGTGAGGCGGTAGGGAGACAGTACTTC
CDR3: CASSEAVGRQYF

V: TRBV6-2/TRBV6-3
J: TRBJ2-1
D: TRBD2
length: 16
size: .
DNA: TGTGCCAGCAGTTACTCGCTAGCGGGCGGGTACAATGAGCAGTTCTTC
CDR3: CASSYSLAGGYNEQFF

V: TRBV6-5
J: TRBJ2-1
D: TRBD2
length: 16
size: once
DNA: TGTGCCAGCAGTTCCCCGGGACTAGCGGCCTACAATGAGCAGTTCTTC
CDR3: CASSSPGLAAYNEQFF

V: TRBV30
J: TRBJ1-1
D: TRBD1
length: 15
size: .
DNA: TGTGCCTGGAGTGCTCGACAGGGAGGTCCGGTTGAAGCTTTCTTT
CDR3: CAWSARQGGPVEAFF

V: TRBV19
J: TRBJ1-1
D: TRBD1
length: 15
size: few
DNA: TGTGCCAGTAGTCCACGACAGGGCAGGAACACTGAAGCTTTCTTT
CDR3: CASSPRQGRNTEAFF

V: TRBV5-4
J: TRBJ2-3
D: .
length: 16
size: .
DNA: TGTGCCAGCAGCCAGTACGCGGCTTCATTAGCCAGAGCGCAGTATTTT
CDR3: CASSQYAASLARAQYF

V: TRBV5-1
J: TRBJ2-5
D: TRBD2
length: 11
size: .
DNA: TGCGCCAGCAGCGCGGGAGTGACCCAGTACTTC
CDR3: CASSAGVTQYF

V: TRBV19
J: TRBJ1-3
D: .
length: 14
size: .
DNA: TGTGCCAGTATCCGGAACGGACAGGGAAACACCATATATTTT
CDR3: CASIRNGQGNTIYF

V: TRBV6-5
J: TRBJ1-3
D: .
length: 16
size: .
DNA: TGTGCCAGCAGTTACTCGAGTGGGAGGACAGGAAACACCATATATTTT
CDR3: CASSYSSGRTGNTIYF

V: TRBV7-9
J: TRBJ2-7
D: TRBD2
length: 16
size: .
DNA: TGTGCCAGCAGCTTTGGCTATAGCGGGTATCCCTACGAGCAGTACTTC
CDR3: CASSFGYSGYPYEQYF

V: TRBV5-8
J: TRBJ2-1
D: TRBD1
length: 15
size: .
DNA: TGTGCCAGCAGGTCCCGGGACAGGGGTCACAATGAGCAGTTCTTC
CDR3: CASRSRDRGHNEQFF

V: TRBV29-1
J: TRBJ1-2
D: .
length: 14
size: .
DNA: TGCAGCGTTGTGTGGCAGGGCCTTAACTATGGCTACACCTTC
CDR3: CSVVWQGLNYGYTF